Listed here are 2 T cell receptor beta chains from one sample, sequenced in a study of CXCR3-negative and CXCR3-positive naive CD8 T cells (dated by TCRdb to the late 2010s). TCRdb names NextSeq 550 as the instrument used. The Human TCR Profiling Kit (MiLaboratory) was used to prepare UMI-labeled 5' RACE TRB cDNA libraries. TCRdb reprocessed the reads and lists each CDR3 protein sequence as a single entry, with no DNA. The table kept for this sample lists some 130,000 distinct CDR3 sequences. Of the sample, about 0.48% falls within the top ten clones. Input material: naive CXCR3- CD8+ T cells from blood. The sample's cell subset or site label is to be understood as: CD45RO-CCR7+CD27+CD95- naive CD8+ T cells lacking CXCR3 (TNR3-). These TCRs come from a human donor in good health. Some clones in this sample may be carry-over from other donors' samples.

The rearrangement links TRBV11-2 to TRBJ2-7; TCRdb's D gene call, TRBD2, goes unchecked for lack of DNA. Germline-derived CDR1 and CDR2 are SGHAT and FQNNGV. This CDR3 has 15 residues. CDR3: CASRVGGTSLGEQYF. Combining the CDR3 with reference TRBV11-2 and TRBJ2-7 gives the whole variable domain EAGVAQSPRYKIIEKRQSVAFWCNPISGHATLYWYQQILGQGPKLLIQFQNNGVVDDSQLPKDRFSAERLKGVDSTLKIQPAKLEDSAVYLCASRVGGTSLGEQYFGPGTRLTVT.

This chain connects TRBV20-1 to TRBJ1-2; TCRdb names TRBD1, which stays unverified in the absence of DNA. Germline V gives CDR1 DFQATT, CDR2 SNEGSKA (reference sequence). This CDR3 contains 15 residues. The CDR3 region is CSARDSGDRVSGYTF.